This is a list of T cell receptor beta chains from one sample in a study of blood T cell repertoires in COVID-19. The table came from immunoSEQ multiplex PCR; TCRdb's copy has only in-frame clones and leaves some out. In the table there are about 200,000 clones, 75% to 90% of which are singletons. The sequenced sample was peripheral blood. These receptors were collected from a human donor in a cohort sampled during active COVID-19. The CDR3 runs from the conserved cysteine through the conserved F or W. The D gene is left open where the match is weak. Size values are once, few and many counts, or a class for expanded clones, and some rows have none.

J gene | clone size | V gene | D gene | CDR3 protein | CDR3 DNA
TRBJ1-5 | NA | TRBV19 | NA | CASRPAARQPGAQHF | TGTGCCAGTAGACCCGCCGCCCGACAGCCTGGAGCCCAGCATTTT
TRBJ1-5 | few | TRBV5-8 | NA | CASSLYNQPQHF | TGTGCCAGCAGCTTGTACAATCAGCCCCAGCATTTT
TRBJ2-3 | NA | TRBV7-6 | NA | CASSLEVTYRTDTQYF | TGTGCCAGCAGCTTAGAGGTGACATACCGCACAGATACGCAGTATTTT
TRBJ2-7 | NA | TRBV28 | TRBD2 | CASSIIAGYPREQYF | TGTGCCAGCAGTATCATAGCGGGATACCCTCGAGAGCAGTACTTC
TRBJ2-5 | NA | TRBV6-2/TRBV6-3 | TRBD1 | CASTPFRTGRETQYF | TGTGCCAGCACCCCCTTCCGGACAGGGCGGGAGACCCAGTACTTC
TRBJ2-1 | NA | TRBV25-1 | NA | CASTRGDSYNEQFF | TGTGCCAGCACACGCGGAGACTCCTACAATGAGCAGTTCTTC
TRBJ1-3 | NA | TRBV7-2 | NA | CASSPRGGNTIYF | TGTGCCAGCAGCCCTCGGGGGGGAAACACCATATATTTT
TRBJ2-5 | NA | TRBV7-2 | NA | CASSWRAIQETQYF | TGTGCCAGCAGCTGGCGGGCGATCCAAGAGACCCAGTACTTC
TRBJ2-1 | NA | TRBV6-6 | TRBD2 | CASSLPHRGGYNEQFF | TGTGCCAGCAGTTTACCCCACCGGGGGGGTTACAATGAGCAGTTCTTC
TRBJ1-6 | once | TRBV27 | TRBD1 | CASSTTGLGTHNSPLHF | TGTGCCAGCAGTACGACAGGGTTAGGGACCCATAATTCACCCCTCCACTTT
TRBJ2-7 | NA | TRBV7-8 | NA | CASSLASSYYEQYF | TGTGCCAGCAGCCTCGCTAGCAGCTACTACGAGCAGTACTTC
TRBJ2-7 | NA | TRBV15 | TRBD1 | CATSCRPGQGFCYEQYF | TGTGCCACCAGCTGTAGACCGGGACAGGGGTTTTGCTACGAGCAGTACTTC
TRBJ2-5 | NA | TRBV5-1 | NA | CASSLLHGETQYF | TGCGCCAGCAGTTTACTCCATGGAGAGACCCAGTACTTC
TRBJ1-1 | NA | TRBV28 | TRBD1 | CASSRDRGLSTEAFF | TGTGCCAGCAGTAGGGACAGGGGCCTCAGCACTGAAGCTTTCTTT
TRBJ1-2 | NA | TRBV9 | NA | CASSVDQGFYGYTF | TGTGCCAGCAGCGTAGATCAGGGATTCTATGGCTACACCTTC
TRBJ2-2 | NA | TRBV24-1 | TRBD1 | CATSETYEGTGMNTGELFF | TGTGCCACCAGTGAGACATATGAAGGGACAGGGATGAACACCGGGGAGCTGTTTTTT
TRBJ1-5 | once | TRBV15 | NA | CATSRDIGVNQPQHF | TGTGCCACCAGCAGAGATATAGGGGTCAATCAGCCCCAGCATTTT
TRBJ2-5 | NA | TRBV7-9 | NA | CASSIARETQYF | TGTGCCAGCAGCATCGCACGGGAGACCCAGTACTTC
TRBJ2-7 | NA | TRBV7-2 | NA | CASSLAGGPSSYEQYF | TGTGCCAGCAGCTTAGCGGGCGGGCCGAGCTCCTACGAGCAGTACTTC
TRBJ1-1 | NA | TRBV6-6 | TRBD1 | CASSSRQGAVTEAFF | TGTGCCAGCAGTTCCAGACAGGGGGCGGTCACTGAAGCTTTCTTT
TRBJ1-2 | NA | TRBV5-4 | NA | CASSLANRVFVEQGYGYTF | TGTGCCAGCAGCTTGGCCAATAGGGTTTTCGTTGAGCAGGGCTATGGCTACACCTTC
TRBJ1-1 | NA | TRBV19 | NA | CASSMTAIYTEAFF | TGTGCCAGTAGTATGACAGCTATTTACACTGAAGCTTTCTTT
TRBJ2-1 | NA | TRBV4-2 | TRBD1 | CASRAGGRGAYNEQFF | TGTGCCAGCAGGGCAGGGGGTAGAGGGGCCTACAATGAGCAGTTCTTC
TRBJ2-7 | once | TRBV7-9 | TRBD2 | CAIPGRTVSYEQYF | TGTGCCATCCCCGGGAGGACTGTCTCCTACGAGCAGTACTTC
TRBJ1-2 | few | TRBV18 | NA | CASFGIQWGGYGYTF | TGTGCCAGCTTCGGCATTCAGTGGGGCGGCTATGGCTACACCTTC
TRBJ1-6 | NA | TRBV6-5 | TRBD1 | CASRQGLSPLHF | TGTGCCAGTAGACAGGGTCTCTCACCCCTCCACTTT
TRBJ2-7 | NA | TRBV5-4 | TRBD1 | CASSPWTGAGRVHEQYF | TGTGCCAGCAGCCCCTGGACAGGGGCAGGGAGGGTCCACGAGCAGTACTTC
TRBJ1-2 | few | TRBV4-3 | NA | CASSSGDYYGYTF | TGCGCCAGCAGCTCAGGGGATTACTATGGCTACACCTTC
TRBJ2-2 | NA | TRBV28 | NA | CASRVSTGELFF | TGTGCCAGCAGAGTGAGCACCGGGGAGCTGTTTTTT
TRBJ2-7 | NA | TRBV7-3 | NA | CASSLHPALGGEQYF | TGTGCCAGCAGCTTACACCCAGCCCTAGGGGGCGAGCAGTACTTC
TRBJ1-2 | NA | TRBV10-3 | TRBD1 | CAISKGQGEGYTF | TGTGCCATCAGTAAGGGACAGGGAGAAGGCTACACCTTC
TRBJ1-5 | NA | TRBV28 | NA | CASSLWTDSNQPQHF | TGTGCCAGCAGTTTATGGACAGATAGCAATCAGCCCCAGCATTTT
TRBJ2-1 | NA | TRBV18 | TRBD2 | CASSPPGLAGYNEQFF | TGTGCCAGCTCACCTCCGGGACTAGCTGGTTACAATGAGCAGTTCTTC
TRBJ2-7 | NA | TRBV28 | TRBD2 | CASSLISGRVFHEQYF | TGTGCCAGCAGTCTTATTAGCGGGAGAGTGTTCCACGAGCAGTACTTC
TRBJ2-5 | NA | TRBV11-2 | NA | CASTIVGGSGETQYF | TGTGCCAGCACCATAGTCGGGGGATCGGGGGAGACCCAGTACTTC
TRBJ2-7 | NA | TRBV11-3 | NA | CASSLTASSYEQYF | TGTGCCAGCAGCTTGACAGCCAGCTCCTACGAGCAGTACTTC
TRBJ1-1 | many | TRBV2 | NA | CARVQDPNTEAFF | TGTGCCAGGGTACAGGACCCGAACACTGAAGCTTTCTTT
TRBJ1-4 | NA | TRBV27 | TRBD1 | CASSYQGEVNEKLFF | TGTGCCAGCAGTTATCAGGGGGAAGTTAATGAAAAACTGTTTTTT
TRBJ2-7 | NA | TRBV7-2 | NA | CASSQTPGSTYEQYF | TGTGCCAGCAGCCAGACACCAGGGTCCACCTACGAGCAGTACTTC
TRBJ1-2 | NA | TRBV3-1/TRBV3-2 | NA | CASSQQVYGYTF | TGTGCCAGCAGCCAACAGGTCTATGGCTACACCTTC
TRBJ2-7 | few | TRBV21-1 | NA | CASSKTGVYEQYF | TGTGCCAGCAGCAAGACAGGGGTCTACGAGCAGTACTTC
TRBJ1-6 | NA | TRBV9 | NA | CASSETGTSYNSPLHF | TGTGCCAGCAGCGAGACAGGCACGTCCTATAATTCACCCCTCCACTTT
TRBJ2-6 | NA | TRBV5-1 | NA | CASSDWSVANVLTF | TGCGCCAGCAGCGACTGGAGTGTGGCCAACGTCCTGACTTTC
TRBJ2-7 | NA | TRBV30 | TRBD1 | CAWSIAGGWYEQYF | TGTGCCTGGAGTATCGCAGGGGGTTGGTACGAGCAGTACTTC
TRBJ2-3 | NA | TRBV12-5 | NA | CASGLGSGPFTDTQYF | TGTGCTAGTGGTTTGGGTTCAGGGCCCTTCACAGATACGCAGTATTTT
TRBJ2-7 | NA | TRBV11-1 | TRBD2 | CASSLLTSGRGNEQYF | TGTGCCAGCAGCTTACTGACTAGCGGGAGAGGGAACGAGCAGTACTTC
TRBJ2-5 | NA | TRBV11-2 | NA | CASSLGRALQETQYF | TGTGCCAGCAGCTTAGGGAGGGCCTTACAAGAGACCCAGTACTTC
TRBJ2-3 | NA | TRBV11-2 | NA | CASSFSVDTQYF | TGTGCCAGCAGCTTTAGTGTAGATACGCAGTATTTT
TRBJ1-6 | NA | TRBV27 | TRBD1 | CASSFRTGSGSPLHF | TGTGCCAGCAGTTTCCGGACAGGGTCAGGATCACCCCTCCACTTT
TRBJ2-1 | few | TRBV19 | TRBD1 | CASSRSGTGSYNEQFF | TGTGCCAGTAGTAGATCCGGGACAGGCTCCTACAATGAGCAGTTCTTC
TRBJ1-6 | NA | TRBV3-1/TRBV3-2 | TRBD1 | CASSQTGGSSPLHF | TGTGCCAGCAGCCAAACAGGGGGGTCCTCACCCCTCCACTTT
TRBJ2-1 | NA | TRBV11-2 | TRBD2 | CASSLDLSSGSNEQFF | TGTGCCAGCAGCTTAGATCTGTCTAGCGGGAGCAATGAGCAGTTCTTC
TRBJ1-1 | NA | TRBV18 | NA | CASSPYRNTEAFF | TGTGCCAGCTCACCATACAGGAACACTGAAGCTTTCTTT
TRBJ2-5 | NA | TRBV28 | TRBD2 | CASSLLAGGAETQYF | TGTGCCAGCAGTCTACTAGCGGGAGGTGCAGAGACCCAGTACTTC
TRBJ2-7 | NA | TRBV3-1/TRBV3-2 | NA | CASSLRTVLPYEQYF | TGTGCCAGCAGCCTTCGGACAGTGCTTCCCTACGAGCAGTACTTC